The text below deals with one TCR beta chain. Its matching antigen is unknown. The sample belongs to a study of shared clonotypes between healthy human individuals. Replicate PCRs for sorted subsets used 200 to 250 ng DNA; this equaled 25,000 to 30,000 T cell genomes. The assay was immunoSEQ multiplex PCR, and TCRdb's table has in-frame clones only and misses some. The table includes some 1.4 million clones, 95% to 97% detected once. Overall study findings and caveats: For naive CD4 cells, around 5% of clonotypes were shared across a few donors. Richness estimates generally favored naive over memory subsets.

V dropped 3 bases and J dropped 2 bases, with 15 bases sitting between them. Germline loops: CDR1 LNHDA, CDR2 SQIVND (reference sequence). The CDR3 consists of 16 residues. The sequenced sample consisted of naive CD4+ T cells sorted from blood. Subset described: CD45RA+ positively selected. This rearrangement joins TRBV19 to TRBJ2-3; D is uncertain. The receptor comes from a man aged 25 to 40 in good health. In DNA, the CDR3 is TGTGCCAGTAGTATTCTCCCGGGCCGCCACACAGATACGCAGTATTTT. Protein product: CASSILPGRHTDTQYF.